This entry lists 28 T cell receptor beta chains sequenced from one sample in a study of cytomegalovirus exposure and HLA in healthy donors. The data were produced by immunoSEQ multiplex PCR, yet TCRdb's version contains in-frame clones alone and is incomplete. The top ten hold approximately 2% of the sample, which has 90,000 to 110,000 clones, about 90% seen once. Sequenced material: PBMCs. Receptors originate from a woman younger than 30 in good health and CMV-seronegative.

The CDR3 spells CASSLNLEVIYGYTF. CDR3 nucleotides: TGTGCCAGCAGCTTAAACTTGGAGGTTATCTATGGCTACACCTTC. The rearrangement links TRBV7-9 to TRBJ1-2, with D unclear. Germline CDR1 SEHNR, CDR2 FQNEAQ (reference sequence). Deletions cut 2 bases from V and 4 bases from J, with 14 bases between. The CDR3 has 15 residues. Full variable domain (missing parts from reference TRBV7-9 and TRBJ1-2): DTGVSQNPRHKITKRGQNVTFRCDPISEHNRLYWYRQTLGQGPEFLTYFQNEAQLEKSRLLSDRFSAERPKGSFSTLEIQRTEQGDSAMYLCASSLNLEVIYGYTFGSGTRLTVV.

The table lists this clone with a count of one. This chain connects TRBV9 to TRBJ2-5, with no clear D. The CDR3 has 13 residues. Germline CDR1 and CDR2: SGDLS and YYNGEE. The V end was cut by 4 bases, the J end by 5 bases, with 12 bases between. CDR3 nucleotide sequence: TGTGCCAGCAGCTCGCCTCCCGGGGAGACCCAGTACTTC. This gives the protein CASSSPPGETQYF.

This rearrangement joins TRBV4-2 to TRBJ2-7; D not resolved. This CDR3 spans 13 amino acids. From germline, CDR1 is LGHNA and CDR2 YNFKEQ. V shed 4 bases and J shed 3 bases, with 10 bases lying between them. In DNA form, the CDR3 reads TGTGCCAGCAGCCCCTCCCGAGGCTACGAGCAGTACTTC. Its protein is CASSPSRGYEQYF.

The genes are TRBV13 and TRBJ2-3, with a possible D match to TRBD2 (6 bases). Germline assignment: CDR1 PRHDT and CDR2 FYEKMQ (reference sequence). The V gene lost 0 bases and the J gene lost 2 bases, with 24 bases spanning the gap. This CDR3 spans 20 amino acids. The CDR3, as DNA: TGTGCCAGCAGCTTAGGATTGGGCGAGCGCCTGGACTATCTCACAGATACGCAGTATTTT. It is translated as CASSLGLGERLDYLTDTQYF.

V usage is TRBV30 and J usage is TRBJ2-7, with D possibly TRBD1 on 6 matching bases. Germline V gene lookup returns CDR1 GTSNPN and CDR2 SVGIG (reference sequence). CDR3 length: 15 residues. V dropped 3 bases and J dropped 2 bases, with 17 bases sitting between them. The CDR3 bases are TGTGCCTGGAGCCCGATCCGGGACACACCCTACGAGCAGTACTTC. This gives the protein CAWSPIRDTPYEQYF.

This rearrangement joins TRBV4-3 to TRBJ1-1; D is uncertain. The CDR3 has 13 amino acids. V was pared by 2 bases and J by 8 bases, with 12 bases between. The germline CDR1 and CDR2 sequences are LGHNA and YSLEER. CDR3 nucleotide sequence: TGCGCCAGCAGCCAATTTCTCGGGAACGAAGCTTTCTTT. Its translation is CASSQFLGNEAFF.

The V call is TRBV6-5, the J call TRBJ2-7; the match to TRBD2 covers 7 bases. CDR1 is MNHEY, CDR2 SVGAGI, per germline. The CDR3 extends over 15 amino acids. J was trimmed by 6 bases and V by 0 bases; bases with no gene match: 8. In DNA, the CDR3 is TGTGCCAGCAGTTACTCGGGGGGGAGCGGGACCGAGCAGTACTTC. Translation gives CASSYSGGSGTEQYF.

This chain links TRBV7-2 with TRBJ2-5; 9 bases are a match to TRBD1. V lost 3 bases, J lost 3 bases, and 14 bases stayed unmatched. Looked up from germline, CDR1 is SGHTA and CDR2 is FQGNSA. The CDR3 loop spans 18 amino acids. The CDR3 DNA is TGTGCCAGCAGCTTTAAGGGATACCGGGACAGGGCGAAAGAGACCCAGTACTTC. It specifies CASSFKGYRDRAKETQYF.

V and J are TRBV5-1 and TRBJ2-1, with D perhaps TRBD1 (7 bases). The CDR3 extends over 14 amino acids. Trimming pared 0 bases from V and 9 bases from J, leaving 13 bases between. Germline V gene lookup returns CDR1 SGHRS and CDR2 YFSETQ. CDR3 coding DNA: TGCGCCAGCAGCTTGGCGCCAGGGGGAGGTGAGCAGTTCTTC. Protein sequence: CASSLAPGGGEQFF. The variable domain in full, with the rest retrieved from reference TRBV5-1 and TRBJ2-1, is KAGVTQTPRYLIKTRGQQVTLSCSPISGHRSVSWYQQTPGQGLQFLFEYFSETQRNKGNFPGRFSGRQFSNSRSEMNVSTLELGDSALYLCASSLAPGGGEQFFGPGTRLTVL.

The CDR3 nucleotides are TGTGCCAGCAGGGAGGGCGGGACCGGGGAGCTGTTTTTT. It encodes CASREGGTGELFF. This sequence joins TRBV7-9 and TRBJ2-2; the D gene is possibly TRBD2 (6 bases). This CDR3 is 13 amino acids long. Trimming removed 6 bases at V and 5 bases at J, with 10 bases between. Germline V lookup: CDR1 SEHNR, CDR2 FQNEAQ (reference sequence).

The chain couples TRBV27 to TRBJ1-1; a weak D match, TRBD1 (6 bases). The CDR3 has 14 residues. CDR1 MNHEY and CDR2 SMNVEV come from the germline V gene (reference sequence). V was shortened by 4 bases and J by 4 bases, with 13 bases between the two germline ends. The CDR3 bases are TGTGCCAGCAGTTCCGGGGGCGGGAGCACTGAAGCTTTCTTT. Amino acids: CASSSGGGSTEAFF.

CDR3 in amino acids: CASNRGTAYSNQPQHF. The CDR3 coding sequence is TGTGCCAGTAATCGAGGGACAGCTTATAGCAATCAGCCCCAGCATTTT. V usage is TRBV19 and J usage is TRBJ1-5, with 7 bases fitting TRBD1. CDR3 size: 16 residues. Germline-derived CDR1 and CDR2 are LNHDA and SQIVND (reference sequence). Losses at the gene ends were 7 bases for V and 0 bases for J; bases not matched to a gene: 9.

The chain uses TRBV4-2 and TRBJ1-5, with 7 positions matching TRBD1. CDR1 and CDR2 from the germline V gene are LGHNA and YNFKEQ. The V gene end was trimmed by 1 base and the J gene end by 7 bases; junction bases not matched to a gene: 1. The CDR3 runs 13 residues. The DNA for the CDR3 is TGTGCCAGCAGCCAAGGACAGGGCCAGCCCCAGCATTTT. This translates into CASSQGQGQPQHF.

In its sample, this clone was seen once. The V and J genes are TRBV4-3 and TRBJ2-2, with TRBD2 matching 9 bases. CDR3 size: 18 residues. With 4 bases clipped from V and 2 bases from J, the junction kept 11 bases outside the gene matches. Germline CDR1 reads LGHNA; CDR2 reads YSLEER. The CDR3 sequence: CASSPRGGPGVNTGELFF. CDR3 nucleotide sequence: TGCGCCAGCAGCCCGCGGGGGGGACCAGGGGTAAACACCGGGGAGCTGTTTTTT.

The chain is built from TRBV10-3 and TRBJ1-1, with D perhaps matching TRBD1 (6 bases). The CDR3 is 14 amino acids. CDR1 ENHRY and CDR2 SYGVKD come from the germline V gene. V was shortened by 4 bases and J by 1 base, with 10 bases between the two germline ends. DNA for the CDR3: TGTGCCATCAGTGCAGGGGTTGGGAACACTGAAGCTTTCTTT. It is translated as CAISAGVGNTEAFF.

The chain has TRBV7-3 and TRBJ1-3; TRBD1 aligns across 8 bases. Per germline, CDR1 SGHTA and CDR2 FQGTGA. The CDR3 is 19 amino acids. The V and J ends lost 6 bases and 0 bases, in that order; junction bases with no gene match: 16. This CDR3 reads CASRDTVRQGQSSGNTIYF. Here the CDR3 DNA reads TGTGCCAGCAGGGATACTGTGAGACAGGGGCAAAGCTCTGGAAACACCATATATTTT. The full variable domain, its missing parts supplied by reference TRBV7-3 and TRBJ1-3, is GAGVSQTPSNKVTEKGKYVELRCDPISGHTALYWYRQSLGQGPEFLIYFQGTGAADDSGLPNDRFFAVRPEGSVSTLKIQRTERGDSAVYLCASRDTVRQGQSSGNTIYFGEGSWLTVV.

For the CDR3, the DNA is TGTGCCAGCAGTGAAGACCGATTTCCTTCAGTTGGCTACACCTTC. Translation: CASSEDRFPSVGYTF. V is TRBV2 and J is TRBJ1-2; D gene unclear. V was clipped by 1 base and J by 7 bases, with 16 bases between them. The length of the CDR3 is 15 residues. Germline CDR1 and CDR2: SNHLY and FYNNEI.

The rearrangement joins TRBV30 to TRBJ2-7, with D possibly TRBD1 on 5 matching bases. Germline loops: CDR1 GTSNPN, CDR2 SVGIG (reference sequence). V gave up 3 bases and J gave up 5 bases, with 11 bases separating them. The CDR3 sequence is 12 residues long. CDR3 loop: CAWSNLTDEQYF. The CDR3 DNA sequence: TGTGCCTGGAGCAATTTGACAGACGAGCAGTACTTC.

The chain is built from TRBV7-2 and TRBJ2-1; D unclear. This CDR3 has 13 amino acids. The V end lost 3 bases, the J end lost 5 bases, and 8 bases lay between the germline ends. The germline gives CDR1 SGHTA, CDR2 FQGNSA. The CDR3 reads CASSFSWHNEQFF. The DNA for the CDR3 is TGTGCCAGCAGCTTCTCCTGGCACAATGAGCAGTTCTTC.

The gene calls are TRBV7-3 and TRBJ2-5, with TRBD2 matching over 9 bases. CDR3 length: 16 residues. The germline CDR1 and CDR2 sequences are SGHTA and FQGTGA. Trimming took 5 bases from V and 5 from J; bases not matched to a gene: 12. DNA for the CDR3: TGTGCCAGCAGCAGGACTAGCGTGGGAGTAGGGGAGACCCAGTACTTC. Protein product: CASSRTSVGVGETQYF.

Written as DNA, the CDR3 is TGTGCCAGCAGCGCCAGCGGGAGGCCAGCCTACGAGCAGTACTTC. Its protein product is CASSASGRPAYEQYF. The chain combines TRBV7-2 with TRBJ2-7; 9 bases align to TRBD2. Germline CDR1 is SGHTA and CDR2 is FQGNSA. Trimming cost V 5 bases and J 2 bases; bases outside gene matches: 7. The CDR3 is made up of 15 amino acids. Together with reference TRBV7-2 and TRBJ2-7, the CDR3 gives the full variable domain: GAGVSQSPSNKVTEKGKDVELRCDPISGHTALYWYRQSLGQGLEFLIYFQGNSAPDKSGLPSDRFSAERTGGSVSTLTIQRTQQEDSAVYLCASSASGRPAYEQYFGPGTRLTVT.

The rearrangement uses TRBV7-6 and TRBJ2-7; the match to TRBD2 covers 16 bases. Trimming cost V 4 bases and J 4 bases; bases outside gene matches: 7. From germline, CDR1 is SGHVS and CDR2 FNYEAQ. This CDR3 region has 17 residues. The CDR3 DNA reads TGTGCCAGCAGCTCGGGACTAGCGGGGGGGCGGCAGTACGAGCAGTACTTC. Protein: CASSSGLAGGRQYEQYF.

The V call is TRBV6-5, the J call TRBJ2-3; no reliable D call. Trimming pared 0 bases from V and 6 bases from J, leaving 7 bases between. The CDR3 is 13 amino acids. Looked up from germline, CDR1 is MNHEY and CDR2 is SVGAGI. DNA of the CDR3: TGTGCCAGCAGTTACTCGAGTTTCGATACGCAGTATTTT. Translated, it gives CASSYSSFDTQYF.

The chain couples TRBV5-6 to TRBJ2-5; the D is unclear. The V end lost 1 base, the J end lost 0 bases, and 7 bases lay between the germline ends. The CDR3 consists of 14 residues. Germline-derived CDR1 and CDR2 are SGHDT and YYEEEE. The DNA for the CDR3 is TGTGCCAGCAGCTTGAGCCTAAACCAAGAGACCCAGTACTTC. It specifies CASSLSLNQETQYF. Full variable domain (rest looked up from reference TRBV5-6 and TRBJ2-5): DAGVTQSPTHLIKTRGQQVTLRCSPKSGHDTVSWYQQALGQGPQFIFQYYEEEERQRGNFPDRFSGHQFPNYSSELNVNALLLGDSALYLCASSLSLNQETQYFGPGTRLLVL.

The table lists this clone with a few counts. The gene calls are TRBV28 and TRBJ1-1; D not resolved. CDR3 size: 11 residues. The germline gives CDR1 MDHEN, CDR2 SYDVKM. Between the trimmed V and J ends, which lost 3 bases and 8 bases, there was a span of 7 bases. CDR3: CASSLPTEAFF. CDR3 coding DNA: TGTGCCAGCAGTTTGCCGACAGAAGCTTTCTTT.

As DNA, the CDR3 is TGCGCCAGCAGCCAAGTGATGGCGGGAGGGGAGGAGACCCAGTACTTC. Residues: CASSQVMAGGEETQYF. The chain links TRBV4-1 to TRBJ2-5, with 9 bases aligning to TRBD2. The CDR3 has 16 residues. The J segment lost 5 bases and the V segment lost 1 base, leaving 8 bases of the junction unmatched. Germline CDR1 is MGHRA and CDR2 is YSYEKL.

The chain is built from TRBV5-1 and TRBJ1-2; 7 bases are shared with TRBD1. There are 14 residues in the CDR3. J was trimmed by 5 bases and V by 5 bases; bases with no gene match: 9. The germline V gene encodes CDR1 SGHRS and CDR2 YFSETQ. The DNA for the CDR3 is TGCGCCAGCAGTTTAACAGGGGCCGAATATGGCTACACCTTC. Translating it yields CASSLTGAEYGYTF.

This sequence joins TRBV19 and TRBJ1-2; the D is unclear. The ends were cut back, 5 bases at V and 0 bases at J, with 13 bases in the middle. CDR3 size: 15 residues. Germline CDR1 and CDR2: LNHDA and SQIVND (reference sequence). CDR3 region: CASSSHSLTNYGYTF. CDR3 nucleotide sequence: TGTGCCAGTAGTTCCCACAGTCTTACTAACTATGGCTACACCTTC.